The clone carrying this TCR beta chain was recorded at least ten times. The entry originates in a study of Graves' ophthalmopathy and Graves' hyperthyroidism. RNA served as the template for amplifying TCR beta CDR3 regions. Following a first-round RT-PCR that used HTBI primers, a second-round multiplex PCR was carried out. TCRdb redid the calling of the multiplex PCR reads with MiXCR, one entry per CDR3 protein. Of approximately 330,000 distinct CDR3 sequences listed, roughly a sixth are singletons. The receptor's source is an adult man with Graves' ophthalmopathy. Sequenced: peripheral blood.

CDR3 region: CASSPNRIGETQYF. The CDR3 region has the DNA TGTGCCAGCAGTCCGAACAGAATCGGGGAGACCCAGTACTTC. J is TRBJ2-5 and V is TRBV12-3 or TRBV12-4; D remains unclear. V lost 5 bases and J lost 5, with 15 bases in between. The CDR3 loop spans 14 amino acids.